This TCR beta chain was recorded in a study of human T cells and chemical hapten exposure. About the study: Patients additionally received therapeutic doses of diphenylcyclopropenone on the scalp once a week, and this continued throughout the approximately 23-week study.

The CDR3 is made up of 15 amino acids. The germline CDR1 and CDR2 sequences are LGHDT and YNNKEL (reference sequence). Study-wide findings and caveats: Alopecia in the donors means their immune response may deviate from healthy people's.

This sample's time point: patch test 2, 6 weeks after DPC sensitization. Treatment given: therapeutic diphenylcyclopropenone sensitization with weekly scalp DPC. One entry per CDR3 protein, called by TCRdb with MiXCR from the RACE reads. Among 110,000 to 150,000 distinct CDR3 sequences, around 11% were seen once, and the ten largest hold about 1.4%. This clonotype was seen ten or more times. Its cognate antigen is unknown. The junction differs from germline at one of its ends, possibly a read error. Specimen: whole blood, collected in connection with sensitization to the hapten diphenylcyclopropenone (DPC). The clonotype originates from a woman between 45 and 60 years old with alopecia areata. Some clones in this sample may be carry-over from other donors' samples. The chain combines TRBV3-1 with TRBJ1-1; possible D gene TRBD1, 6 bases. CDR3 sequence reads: CASRQGPGARTEAFF. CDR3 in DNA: TGTGCCAGCAGGCAAGGGCCGGGGGCAAGGACTGAAGCTTTCTTT.